A single sample is the source of the 32 T cell receptor beta chains below, sequenced in a study of cytomegalovirus exposure and HLA in healthy donors. This PCR relied on a set of 60 Vbeta primers and 13 Jbeta primers. Generated by immunoSEQ multiplex PCR, the TCRdb table keeps only in-frame clones and is missing some. The top ten clones hold less than 9.5% of a sample with about 120,000 clones, 50% to 65% of them seen once. Source material: PBMCs. The receptors stem from a woman aged 35 to 49 in good health and CMV-seropositive.

The V gene is TRBV29-1, the J gene TRBJ1-1; D may be TRBD1 (5 bases). The germline CDR1 and CDR2 sequences are SQVTM and ANQGSEA. V was pared by 5 bases and J by 2 bases, with 18 bases between. This CDR3 contains 15 residues. CDR3 DNA sequence: TGCAGCGTTTTACCCATCGGGCAGGGTAACACTGAAGCTTTCTTT. This codes for CSVLPIGQGNTEAFF.

This chain connects TRBV9 to TRBJ2-2; 8 bases agree with TRBD2. Unmatched junction bases numbered 12, after V lost 4 bases and J lost 7 bases. The CDR3 contains 16 residues. Germline values: CDR1 SGDLS, CDR2 YYNGEE. CDR3 loop: CASSKRYSGTSGELFF. Here the CDR3 DNA reads TGTGCCAGCAGCAAGCGATATAGCGGGACGAGCGGGGAGCTGTTTTTT.

This clone was picked up a small number of times. The V and J genes are TRBV15 and TRBJ2-1; 13 positions match TRBD2. Trimming at V came to 0 bases and at J to 5 bases, leaving 10 bases not matched to a gene. Germline values: CDR1 LNHNV, CDR2 YYDKDF (reference sequence). CDR3 length: 19 residues. The CDR3 loop reads CATSRDRGTSGVWHNEQFF. The CDR3 bases are TGTGCCACCAGCAGAGATCGGGGGACTAGCGGGGTATGGCACAATGAGCAGTTCTTC.

This clone was observed a single time. The chain has TRBV29-1 and TRBJ2-5; 7 bases line up with TRBD1. The germline V gene encodes CDR1 SQVTM and CDR2 ANQGSEA. The CDR3 totals 13 residues. Trimming took 7 bases from V and 4 from J; bases not matched to a gene: 9. For the CDR3, the DNA is TGCAGCGCGCACAGGGGATTGGGAGAGACCCAGTACTTC. It encodes CSAHRGLGETQYF.

This chain connects TRBV6-5 to TRBJ2-1; 10 nucleotides align to TRBD2. J was trimmed by 8 bases and V by 8 bases; bases with no gene match: 12. The CDR3 is made up of 15 amino acids. Germline V gene sequence: CDR1 MNHEY, CDR2 SVGAGI. Here the CDR3 DNA reads TGTGCCAGCGGATCCTCCGGGACTAGCGTTCATGAGCAGTTCTTC. Translation: CASGSSGTSVHEQFF.

The chain links TRBV11-2 to TRBJ2-5, with 7 bases fitting TRBD2. Germline V gene data show CDR1 as SGHAT and CDR2 as FQNNGV. This CDR3 has 16 amino acids. Losses at the gene ends were 5 bases for V and 2 bases for J; bases not matched to a gene: 11. CDR3 DNA sequence: TGTGCCAGCAGCCCTACGACTAGCAAGCCGCAAGAGACCCAGTACTTC. As protein: CASSPTTSKPQETQYF.

V usage is TRBV7-9 and J usage is TRBJ2-5; D call uncertain. The CDR3 consists of 13 residues. Germline loops: CDR1 SEHNR, CDR2 FQNEAQ (reference sequence). V was trimmed by 3 bases and J by 0 bases, leaving 5 bases between them. DNA of the CDR3: TGTGCCAGCAGCTTCCAGTACCAAGAGACCCAGTACTTC. Residues: CASSFQYQETQYF. Full variable domain (missing parts from reference TRBV7-9 and TRBJ2-5): DTGVSQNPRHKITKRGQNVTFRCDPISEHNRLYWYRQTLGQGPEFLTYFQNEAQLEKSRLLSDRFSAERPKGSFSTLEIQRTEQGDSAMYLCASSFQYQETQYFGPGTRLLVL.

The rearrangement joins TRBV2 to TRBJ2-5, with D possibly TRBD1 on 7 matching bases. Trimming shortened V by 1 base and J by 5 bases, and 11 bases separated the two germline ends. This CDR3 has 14 amino acids. Germline lookup yields CDR1 SNHLY and CDR2 FYNNEI. The CDR3 is CASSEDRGGETQYF. CDR3 nucleotide sequence: TGTGCCAGCAGTGAAGACAGGGGAGGCGAGACCCAGTACTTC.

The J gene is TRBJ1-5, the V gene TRBV28; perhaps TRBD1 as D (6 bases). This CDR3 comprises 16 residues. Trimming shortened V by 7 bases and J by 0 bases, and 16 bases separated the two germline ends. Germline values: CDR1 MDHEN, CDR2 SYDVKM. Here the CDR3 DNA reads TGTGCCAGCAATACCCCGTGGGACACTAGCAATCAGCCCCAGCATTTT. Translated: CASNTPWDTSNQPQHF.

The genes are TRBV4-2 and TRBJ2-3; 9 positions match TRBD1. CDR1 is LGHNA and CDR2 is YNFKEQ in the germline V gene. V dropped 3 bases and J dropped 8; count of bases not matched to a gene: 12. CDR3 length: 16 amino acids. The CDR3 DNA is TGTGCCAGCAGCCAGATGGACAGGGGAGCCCTAGGTACGCAGTATTTT. The encoded protein is CASSQMDRGALGTQYF.

J is TRBJ2-3 and V is TRBV5-6; the match to TRBD2 covers 11 bases. Germline values: CDR1 SGHDT, CDR2 YYEEEE. Trimming cost V 1 base and J 3 bases; bases outside gene matches: 7. There are 17 residues in the CDR3. The CDR3 here is CASSLYLAGGGTDTQYF. Here the CDR3 DNA reads TGTGCCAGCAGCTTGTACCTAGCGGGAGGTGGGACAGATACGCAGTATTTT.

This clone was seen a single time. J is TRBJ1-1 and V is TRBV18, with TRBD1 matching 9 bases. Germline trimming cut 3 bases from V and 2 bases from J; bases unmatched to any gene: 4. The germline V gene encodes CDR1 KGHSH and CDR2 LQKENI. This CDR3 is 15 amino acids long. DNA of the CDR3: TGTGCCAGCTCACCTCTGGGACAGGGAAACACTGAAGCTTTCTTT. Its protein product is CASSPLGQGNTEAFF. Full variable domain (rest looked up from reference TRBV18 and TRBJ1-1): NAGVMQNPRHLVRRRGQEARLRCSPMKGHSHVYWYRQLPEEGLKFMVYLQKENIIDESGMPKERFSAEFPKEGPSILRIQQVVRGDSAAYFCASSPLGQGNTEAFFGQGTRLTVV.

J is TRBJ2-7 and V is TRBV29-1; TRBD1 matches at 8 bases. Per the germline V gene, CDR1 is SQVTM and CDR2 is ANQGSEA. The CDR3 length is 14 residues. J was trimmed by 4 bases and V by 1 base; bases with no gene match: 6. The CDR3, as DNA: TGCAGCGTTGAAGGCCAGGGGGCGGAATACGAGCAGTACTTC. Protein sequence: CSVEGQGAEYEQYF.

The rearrangement uses TRBV9 and TRBJ2-5, with a tentative D call TRBD2 (5 bases). Trimming stripped 0 bases from V and 1 base from J, with 7 bases between. CDR1 SGDLS and CDR2 YYNGEE come from the germline V gene. The CDR3 is made up of 14 amino acids. CDR3 nucleotides: TGTGCCAGCAGCGTAGCCGCGGGCCAAGAGACCCAGTACTTC. It yields the protein CASSVAAGQETQYF.

The chain has TRBV2 and TRBJ1-2; no definite D call. Per the germline V gene, CDR1 is SNHLY and CDR2 is FYNNEI. The CDR3 extends over 13 amino acids. V was cut by 6 bases and J by 0 bases, with 8 bases left in between. Written as DNA, the CDR3 is TGTGCCAGCAGCCACAGCACTAACTATGGCTACACCTTC. It specifies CASSHSTNYGYTF.

There are a few counts of this clone. The rearrangement uses TRBV6-4 and TRBJ2-3, with 11 bases lining up with TRBD2. Germline V gene sequence: CDR1 MRHNA, CDR2 SNTAGT. V lost 5 bases and J lost 4; bases outside the gene matches: 5. The CDR3 is 15 amino acids. The CDR3 region is CASSTTSGSPDTQYF. CDR3 DNA sequence: TGTGCCAGCAGTACAACTAGCGGGAGCCCAGATACGCAGTATTTT.

This chain joins TRBV27 and TRBJ1-1; no firm D call. Germline assignment: CDR1 MNHEY and CDR2 SMNVEV (reference sequence). Trimming stripped 7 bases from V and 5 bases from J, with 14 bases between. The CDR3 runs 13 residues. CDR3 nucleotide sequence: TGTGCCAGCACCTTGCGGGTGGGAACTGAAGCTTTCTTT. Protein product: CASTLRVGTEAFF.

The chain couples TRBV4-1 to TRBJ2-3, with TRBD2 identical over 8 bases. The CDR3 is 19 amino acids. After removal of 1 base from V and 2 bases from J, the junction contained 14 bases not matched to a gene. Germline CDR1 reads MGHRA; CDR2 reads YSYEKL. CDR3: CASSQAPPAGGLVTDTQYF. CDR3 nucleotides: TGCGCCAGCAGCCAAGCTCCACCCGCGGGAGGACTAGTCACAGATACGCAGTATTTT.

V is TRBV4-2 and J is TRBJ1-1; D may be TRBD1 (6 bases). V lost 7 bases and J lost 0, with 21 bases in between. Germline lookup yields CDR1 LGHNA and CDR2 YNFKEQ. CDR3 length: 17 residues. This CDR3 is CASTIGPDSLMNTEAFF. Here the CDR3 DNA reads TGTGCCAGCACCATCGGCCCGGACAGCCTTATGAACACTGAAGCTTTCTTT.

The chain recombines TRBV28 with TRBJ2-5, with 7 bases identical to TRBD2. The CDR3 is made up of 15 amino acids. V was clipped by 5 bases and J by 1 base; unmatched bases: 7. In germline, CDR1 is MDHEN, CDR2 SYDVKM. CDR3 in amino acids: CASSPGGERQETQYF. CDR3 coding DNA: TGTGCCAGCAGTCCTGGGGGGGAGCGCCAAGAGACCCAGTACTTC.

The chain combines TRBV25-1 with TRBJ2-7; 8 bases line up with TRBD2. Germline V gene sequence: CDR1 MGHDK, CDR2 SYGVNS. The CDR3 totals 14 residues. V was clipped by 2 bases and J by 5 bases; unmatched bases: 5. CDR3 sequence (DNA): TGTGCCAGCAGTGAAGGGCTAGCGGGCGACGAGCAGTACTTC. This translates into CASSEGLAGDEQYF.

This sequence joins TRBV7-9 and TRBJ2-5, with TRBD2 matching 11 bases. There are 15 residues in the CDR3. J gave up 5 bases and V 1 base, and 3 bases lay outside the gene matches. CDR1 and CDR2 from the germline V gene are SEHNR and FQNEAQ (reference sequence). DNA for the CDR3: TGTGCCAGCAGCTTAGAGGCTAGCGGGGGGGAGACCCAGTACTTC. This encodes CASSLEASGGETQYF.

The CDR3 nucleotides are TGCGCCAGCAGCTCCTTCCTAGCGGGAGGGCCCTACGAGCAGTACTTC. It translates to CASSSFLAGGPYEQYF. This chain links TRBV5-1 with TRBJ2-5; 12 nucleotides align to TRBD2. The J call may be wrong; the DNA end is better matched by TRBJ2-7. The germline gives CDR1 SGHRS, CDR2 YFSETQ. CDR3 length: 16 residues.

V gene TRBV5-4 combines with J gene TRBJ2-3; D remains ambiguous. CDR3 length: 12 residues. The V gene lost 3 bases and the J gene lost 5 bases, with 7 bases spanning the gap. Looked up from germline, CDR1 is SGHNT and CDR2 is YYREEE (reference sequence). This CDR3 reads CASSSLRDTQYF. Written as DNA, the CDR3 is TGTGCCAGCAGCTCTCTAAGAGATACGCAGTATTTT.

The chain recombines TRBV5-1 with TRBJ1-4; D may be TRBD1 (5 bases). Germline V lookup: CDR1 SGHRS, CDR2 YFSETQ. V dropped 4 bases and J dropped 8 bases, with 24 bases sitting between them. The CDR3 loop spans 17 amino acids. The CDR3 sequence is CASSPEAMRGVQEKLFF. Here the CDR3 DNA reads TGCGCCAGCAGCCCGGAGGCGATGCGGGGGGTGCAAGAAAAACTGTTTTTT.

Notes on this clone: The sample contains more than one DNA sequence encoding this CDR3. The chain links TRBV7-9 to TRBJ2-5, with 9 bases lining up with TRBD2. This CDR3 comprises 15 residues. Trimming took 3 bases from V and 4 from J; bases not matched to a gene: 6. Germline V gene data show CDR1 as SEHNR and CDR2 as FQNEAQ (reference sequence). This CDR3 reads CASSFLAGVGETQYF. CDR3 sequence (DNA): TGTGCCAGCAGCTTCTTAGCGGGAGTGGGAGAGACCCAGTACTTC.

This clone appeared a few times. The V gene is TRBV27, the J gene TRBJ2-1, with 7 bases aligning to TRBD2. Germline values: CDR1 MNHEY, CDR2 SMNVEV (reference sequence). This CDR3 has 15 amino acids. Trimming removed 4 bases from V and 8 bases from J; junction bases left unmatched: 11. For the CDR3, the DNA is TGTGCCAGCAGTTCTGCGCGTCTAGCGGTCCATGAGCAGTTCTTC. Protein product: CASSSARLAVHEQFF.

The chain links TRBV27 to TRBJ1-4; 7 bases match TRBD1. The CDR3 length is 16 residues. From germline, CDR1 is MNHEY and CDR2 SMNVEV (reference sequence). After removal of 6 bases from V and 0 bases from J, the junction contained 7 bases not matched to a gene. The CDR3 coding sequence is TGTGCCAGCAGCCAAAAGGGGACAGCAACTAATGAAAAACTGTTTTTT. Translation gives CASSQKGTATNEKLFF.

V usage is TRBV9 and J usage is TRBJ1-3; D is ambiguous. Germline lookup yields CDR1 SGDLS and CDR2 YYNGEE. Trimming removed 0 bases at V and 0 bases at J, with 13 bases between. CDR3 length: 17 residues. The CDR3 protein is CASSVVPGLGSGNTIYF. CDR3 nucleotide sequence: TGTGCCAGCAGCGTAGTGCCGGGTCTCGGCTCTGGAAACACCATATATTTT.

V usage is TRBV27 and J usage is TRBJ2-2; 8 bases are a match to TRBD1. This CDR3 region has 15 residues. Germline values: CDR1 MNHEY, CDR2 SMNVEV (reference sequence). V trimming: 2 bases; J trimming: 4 bases; junction bases outside the gene matches: 3. CDR3 residues: CASSLQGQVTGELFF. CDR3 DNA: TGTGCCAGCAGTTTACAGGGACAGGTCACCGGGGAGCTGTTTTTT.

This clone was counted only a few times. The chain is built from TRBV29-1 and TRBJ1-2, with D possibly matching TRBD1 (6 bases). Trimming left V 3 bases short and J 7 bases short, with 18 bases between. Germline V gene sequence: CDR1 SQVTM, CDR2 ANQGSEA. The CDR3 is made up of 14 amino acids. The CDR3 coding sequence is TGCAGCGTTGATCCCTCGGGGGGCAGTCGTGGCTACACCTTC. It encodes CSVDPSGGSRGYTF.

The table lists this clone with a few counts. The chain carries TRBV28 and TRBJ1-2, with no clear D. Germline lookup yields CDR1 MDHEN and CDR2 SYDVKM. V dropped 10 bases and J dropped 8 bases, with 20 bases sitting between them. The CDR3 is made up of 13 amino acids. CDR3 protein: CAIPSGTALGYTF. CDR3 sequence (DNA): TGTGCCATCCCCTCCGGAACAGCCCTCGGCTACACCTTC.